The following is a T cell receptor beta chain sequence with its context. The data belong to a study of OX40 agonist ivuxolimab in advanced cancers. Only in-frame clones appear in the TCRdb table, and some are missing; sequencing was by immunoSEQ multiplex PCR. The table lists 60,000 to 75,000 clones, roughly 87% of them singletons. CDR3 length: 13 amino acids. The V end was cut by 4 bases, the J end by 2 bases, with 11 bases between. CDR1 is SQVTM, CDR2 ANQGSEA, per germline. Sequencing was performed on CD4+ or CD8+ T cells sorted from blood, taken in a trial of the OX40 agonist ivuxolimab. J is TRBJ1-1 and V is TRBV29-1; D not resolved. The sequence was collected from an adult with an advanced solid tumor such as melanoma, head and neck, liver or kidney cancer. CDR3 protein: CSVVSGYNTEAFF. CDR3 nucleotides: TGCAGCGTTGTTTCTGGGTACAACACTGAAGCTTTCTTT.